This is a list of T cell receptor beta chains from one sample in a study of control samples from healthy donors and cancer patients. Here immunoSEQ multiplex PCR was the method, and the copy in TCRdb shows in-frame clones only, minus some. The sample lists about 150,000 clones; approximately 93% were seen once. Material: blood. All receptors come from a man in his fifties in good health. Each CDR3 is given with its conserved first and last residue.

TRBV6-5	CASSYRTAQGGGYTF
TRBV5-1	CASRQKETQYF
TRBV9	CASSANVGMGTEAFF
TRBV5-4	CASSLPRYRVGGGSGELFF
TRBV6-1	CASSERRNQPQHF
TRBV10-1	CASSGQPGTGLRTDTQYF
TRBV11-2	CASSLQGSTDTQYF
TRBV3-1/TRBV3-2	CASSRTGGNTEAFF
TRBV7-8	CASSVRQGFTGELFF
TRBV21-1	CASSMPRGGNSSYEQYF
TRBV24-1	CATSGRPSGANVLTF
TRBV3-1/TRBV3-2	CASSQDYRGPRETQYF
TRBV6-2/TRBV6-3	CASSYFTGELFF
TRBV5-1	CASGVQETQYF
TRBV7-9	CASSLGEAREFF
TRBV28	CASSLGGGGPFYEQYF
TRBV6-6	CASSSGGETQYF
TRBV28	CASITAPGIYGYTF
TRBV5-1	CASSTGQSSYEQYF
TRBV5-1	CASSFRTGGDEKLFF
TRBV11-2	CASSLELAGGTGELFF
TRBV28	CASRLTGYTEAFF
TRBV5-4	CASSLQGPDEKLFF
TRBV7-6	CASSTYIALGNEQFF
TRBV7-9	CASSLGGLAVSRSYEQYF
TRBV6-5	CASSSQPTNEKLFF
TRBV5-1	CASRRDRLNTEAFF
TRBV27	CASSLSRNTEAFF
TRBV7-9	CASSLEGADQPQHF
TRBV3-1/TRBV3-2	CASTSTSGRSYEQYF
TRBV10-2	CASSENSGAYGYTF
TRBV7-9	CASSGWDSNYLTEAFF
TRBV7-2	CASSLATKDTQYF
TRBV5-1	CASSLERNNEQFF
TRBV7-2	CASSLALAGARNEQFF
TRBV19	CASSIRRDGDQPQHF
TRBV4-1	CASSQVLTGFNEKLFF
TRBV27	CASSLDRTYNSPLHF
TRBV29-1	CSVGEETQYF
TRBV19	CATLPGGERNSPLHF
TRBV4-1	CASSQDNGGTDTQYF
TRBV6-5	CASKEGGYTEAFF
TRBV6-5	CARIGVIRSPLHF
TRBV18	CASSPQGATGYGYTF
TRBV6-5	CASSYGDRVRSPLHF
TRBV27	CASKGPATKTQYF
TRBV30	CAWSGVGTGVYEQYF
TRBV19	CASSTQRTYNEQFF
TRBV28	CASREADSPLHF
TRBV5-8	CASRIGSSGGTDTQYF
TRBV19	CASSPRGTGGNEQFF
TRBV28	CASSLLAREAFF
TRBV7-2	CASSTIRSRLAGAGELFF
TRBV6-5	CASRPPGQGNGYTF
TRBV27	CASSLRTEYPWETQYF
TRBV7-2	CASSFIGYGYTF
TRBV6-5	CASSRSGRAHEQYF
TRBV5-1	CASSPTANYGYTF
TRBV28	CASSATGEGKDEQYF
TRBV18	CASSPPAGNTEAFF